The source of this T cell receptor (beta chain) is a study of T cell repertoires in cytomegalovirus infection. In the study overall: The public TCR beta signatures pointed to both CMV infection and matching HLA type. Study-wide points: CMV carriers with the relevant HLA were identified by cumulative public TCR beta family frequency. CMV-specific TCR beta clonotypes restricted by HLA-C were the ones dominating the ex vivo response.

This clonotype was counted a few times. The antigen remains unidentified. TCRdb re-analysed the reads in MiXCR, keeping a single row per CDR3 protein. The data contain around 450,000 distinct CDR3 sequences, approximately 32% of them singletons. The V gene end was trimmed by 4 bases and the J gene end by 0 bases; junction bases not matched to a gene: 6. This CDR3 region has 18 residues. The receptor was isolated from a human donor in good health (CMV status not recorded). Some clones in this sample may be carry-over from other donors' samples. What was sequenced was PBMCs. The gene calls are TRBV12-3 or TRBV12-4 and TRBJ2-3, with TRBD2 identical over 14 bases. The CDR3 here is CASSSRLAGGPSTDTQYF. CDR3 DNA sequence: TGTGCCAGCAGTTCGAGACTAGCGGGGGGGCCCAGCACAGATACGCAGTATTTT.